These T cell receptor beta chains were read from a single sample in a study of human T cells and chemical hapten exposure. One entry per CDR3 protein, called by TCRdb with MiXCR from the RACE reads. The sample includes some 81,000 distinct CDR3 sequences, around 9.3% of them seen just once. The source material was whole blood. The receptor set was obtained from a female donor in good health. Some clones in this sample may be carry-over from other donors' samples. Each CDR3 is given with its conserved first and last residue. The order of the fields is clone size, V gene, D gene, CDR3 protein. D genes are given only for firm matches. Where a row states a size, it is once, few, many or the class of an expanded clone; other rows omit it.

abundance: many
v_gene: TRBV7-8
d_gene: NA
CDR3aa: CASSRGRGPGANVLTF

abundance: NA
v_gene: TRBV29-1
d_gene: NA
CDR3aa: CSLRAGAPDKQFF

abundance: few
v_gene: TRBV3-1
d_gene: NA
CDR3aa: CASSQGWAYEQYF

abundance: NA
v_gene: TRBV3-1
d_gene: NA
CDR3aa: CASSQVGGPYEQYF

abundance: few
v_gene: TRBV12-3/TRBV12-4
d_gene: NA
CDR3aa: CASSRGSEAFF

abundance: NA
v_gene: TRBV3-1
d_gene: NA
CDR3aa: CASSQTCGSGNTIYF

abundance: few
v_gene: TRBV6-6
d_gene: NA
CDR3aa: CASSSPSGTLAKNIQYF

abundance: many
v_gene: TRBV20-1
d_gene: TRBD1
CDR3aa: CSAMGQLVGYEQYF

abundance: medium-sized
v_gene: TRBV27
d_gene: TRBD1
CDR3aa: CASSSGGGVFF

abundance: few
v_gene: TRBV3-1
d_gene: NA
CDR3aa: CASSQIGNTEAFF

abundance: many
v_gene: TRBV7-7
d_gene: TRBD1
CDR3aa: CASSPGQEAYEQYF

abundance: many
v_gene: TRBV12-3/TRBV12-4
d_gene: TRBD1
CDR3aa: CASSPGTVNGYTF

abundance: few
v_gene: TRBV28
d_gene: TRBD1
CDR3aa: CASSPQGGYQPQHF

abundance: many
v_gene: TRBV12-5
d_gene: NA
CDR3aa: CASGLVVGGDDYGYTF

abundance: once
v_gene: TRBV29-1
d_gene: NA
CDR3aa: CSVGLQGEQYF

abundance: NA
v_gene: TRBV7-9
d_gene: NA
CDR3aa: CASSLRGSMNTEAFF

abundance: many
v_gene: TRBV4-2
d_gene: TRBD1
CDR3aa: CASSQDSRQGSTGTDTQYF

abundance: few
v_gene: TRBV12-3/TRBV12-4
d_gene: NA
CDR3aa: CASSFRRGRTDTQYF

abundance: many
v_gene: TRBV20-1
d_gene: NA
CDR3aa: CSARDLGSNTEAFF

abundance: NA
v_gene: TRBV6-6
d_gene: NA
CDR3aa: CASSYLVLNTEAFF

abundance: few
v_gene: TRBV7-2
d_gene: TRBD1
CDR3aa: CASSPTGVVKSGEKLFF

abundance: NA
v_gene: TRBV29-1
d_gene: TRBD1
CDR3aa: CSVGGQMNTEAFF

abundance: NA
v_gene: TRBV5-1
d_gene: NA
CDR3aa: CASSLQPTGELFF

abundance: NA
v_gene: TRBV5-1
d_gene: NA
CDR3aa: CASSLASGGMNTEAFF

abundance: many
v_gene: TRBV5-5
d_gene: TRBD1
CDR3aa: CASSRTGLNTEAFF

abundance: many
v_gene: TRBV14
d_gene: NA
CDR3aa: CASSQDRGGELFF

abundance: many
v_gene: TRBV29-1
d_gene: NA
CDR3aa: CSTGMDGYTF

abundance: NA
v_gene: TRBV14
d_gene: NA
CDR3aa: CASSQVSRGAFAYEQYF

abundance: NA
v_gene: TRBV5-1
d_gene: NA
CDR3aa: CASSWMMGRGANVLTF

abundance: NA
v_gene: TRBV20-1
d_gene: TRBD1
CDR3aa: CSAKDRGQYTEAFF

abundance: NA
v_gene: TRBV20-1
d_gene: NA
CDR3aa: CSAYAVSTDTQYF

abundance: many
v_gene: TRBV28
d_gene: TRBD1
CDR3aa: CASSLLGQVNTEAFF

abundance: many
v_gene: TRBV7-2
d_gene: TRBD2
CDR3aa: CASSSQWTSGGQETQYF

abundance: many
v_gene: TRBV4-1
d_gene: NA
CDR3aa: CASSQGGWVRETQYF

abundance: few
v_gene: TRBV20-1
d_gene: TRBD1
CDR3aa: CSARDAGQGVGPQHF

abundance: NA
v_gene: TRBV20-1
d_gene: NA
CDR3aa: CNAYGPGSRVNTEAFF

abundance: few
v_gene: TRBV6-2/TRBV6-3
d_gene: TRBD1
CDR3aa: CASSRTGDYGYTF

abundance: few
v_gene: TRBV7-9
d_gene: NA
CDR3aa: CASSFVGYNEQFF

abundance: many
v_gene: TRBV7-9
d_gene: NA
CDR3aa: CASSTMNTEAFF

abundance: few
v_gene: TRBV9
d_gene: NA
CDR3aa: CASSATGCQETQYF

abundance: many
v_gene: TRBV6-5
d_gene: NA
CDR3aa: CASSYNAGSSEKLFF

abundance: many
v_gene: TRBV30
d_gene: NA
CDR3aa: CAPRGLGGPSTDTQYF

abundance: many
v_gene: TRBV6-4
d_gene: NA
CDR3aa: CASSHEVSGELFF

abundance: NA
v_gene: TRBV2
d_gene: NA
CDR3aa: CASSESGGYSYSEQFF

abundance: few
v_gene: TRBV3-1
d_gene: NA
CDR3aa: CASSPKWTDRNSPLHF

abundance: many
v_gene: TRBV28
d_gene: TRBD1
CDR3aa: CASKMTGPNYGYTF

abundance: many
v_gene: TRBV5-1
d_gene: TRBD1
CDR3aa: CASSRDRDTEAFF

abundance: few
v_gene: TRBV5-6
d_gene: NA
CDR3aa: CASSLGGLSTDTQYF

abundance: NA
v_gene: TRBV7-8
d_gene: TRBD1
CDR3aa: CASSIGQGLAYGYTF

abundance: many
v_gene: TRBV4-3
d_gene: NA
CDR3aa: CASSQDQDGYNEQFF

abundance: many
v_gene: TRBV2
d_gene: NA
CDR3aa: CASSETSPTSTDTQYF

abundance: NA
v_gene: TRBV5-4
d_gene: TRBD1
CDR3aa: CASSAGGPVNTEAFF

abundance: many
v_gene: TRBV4-3
d_gene: NA
CDR3aa: CASSQDLGPEQYF

abundance: many
v_gene: TRBV10-3
d_gene: NA
CDR3aa: CAISETFSSPLHF

abundance: NA
v_gene: TRBV7-2
d_gene: NA
CDR3aa: CASSLGGGRTEAFF

abundance: many
v_gene: TRBV12-3/TRBV12-4
d_gene: TRBD2
CDR3aa: CASSLGLAGAYTDTQYF

abundance: many
v_gene: TRBV7-9
d_gene: NA
CDR3aa: CASSPGGRGAYNEQFF

abundance: many
v_gene: TRBV28
d_gene: TRBD1
CDR3aa: CASSLRTGGTNTEAFF